The 14 T cell receptor beta chains listed next were all sequenced from one sample in a study of blood T cells in healthy people across ages. Primers used in a second PCR of roughly 7 to 11 cycles were a sample-barcoded 5' primer and a J-beta primer mix. Via MiXCR, TCRdb re-called the 5' RACE reads, giving one row per CDR3 protein. Among over 750,000 distinct CDR3 sequences listed, 20% to 25% were seen once. The sample was also linked to a second study, of T cells of mothers and their children.

The sequenced sample was blood. The receptor source for this set is a boy between 10 and 17 years old in good health.

This clonotype came up a few times. The V call is TRBV3-1, the J call TRBJ2-2; 10 positions agree with TRBD2. Per the germline V gene, CDR1 is LGHDT and CDR2 is YNNKEL (reference sequence). This CDR3 has 16 residues. The J segment lost 3 bases and the V segment lost 1 base, leaving 2 bases of the junction unmatched. The CDR3 here is CASSQVSGRYTGELFF. In DNA, the CDR3 is TGTGCCAGCAGCCAAGTTAGCGGGAGGTACACCGGGGAGCTGTTTTTT.

The chain combines TRBV7-6 with TRBJ1-3; 9 bases map to TRBD1. The CDR3 runs 14 residues. V gave up 1 base and J gave up 6 bases; unmatched junction bases: 1. Germline V gene lookup returns CDR1 SGHVS and CDR2 FNYEAQ. The CDR3 here is CASSLGQGENTIYF. As DNA, the CDR3 is TGTGCCAGCAGCTTAGGACAGGGGGAAAACACCATATATTTT.

This clonotype showed up just a few times. A junction end diverges from the germline sequence, so it may reflect a read error. The V and J genes are TRBV7-7 and TRBJ2-5; 8 bases are a match to TRBD1. Germline CDR1 is SSHAT and CDR2 is FNYEAQ (reference sequence). CDR3 length: 13 residues. The CDR3: CASRLSGQDDQYF. The CDR3, as DNA: TGTGCTAGCAGACTGTCGGGACAGGACGACCAGTACTTC.

This clonotype occurred a few times. The chain uses TRBV7-6 and TRBJ2-5, with 14 bases identical to TRBD2. The CDR3 length is 15 residues. J was trimmed by 5 bases and V by 5 bases; bases with no gene match: 4. Germline CDR1 SGHVS, CDR2 FNYEAQ. CDR3 DNA sequence: TGTGCCAGCAGCGGGACTAGCGGGAGTTCGGAGACCCAGTACTTC. Its translation is CASSGTSGSSETQYF.

DNA for the CDR3: TGCAGTGCTAGCGCCCGCACAGGGGGCTTTCCGAACACTGAAGCTTTCTTT. Residues: CSASARTGGFPNTEAFF. J is TRBJ1-1 and V is TRBV20-1; 9 bases line up with TRBD1. The CDR3 loop spans 17 amino acids. Germline V gives CDR1 DFQATT, CDR2 SNEGSKA (reference sequence). V trimming: 3 bases; J trimming: 1 base; junction bases outside the gene matches: 12.

In regard to this clonotype: Germline is not matched at one junction end, which may reflect a read error. V gene TRBV12-3 or TRBV12-4 combines with J gene TRBJ2-5; D is possibly TRBD2 (5 bases). The CDR3 consists of 15 residues. The DNA of the CDR3 is TGCGCCAGCAGCCGGACTCAGAGGAGGCAAGAGACCCAGTACTTC. It is translated as CASSRTQRRQETQYF.

The chain uses TRBV4-2 and TRBJ2-7; D possibly corresponds to TRBD1 (7 bases). The CDR3 totals 15 residues. With 0 bases removed from V and 5 bases from J, the gap between germline ends came to 14 bases. Germline V CDR1 and CDR2: LGHNA, YNFKEQ. The DNA for the CDR3 is TGTGCCAGCAGCCAAGAAGGAGGGGGCCAGGACGAGCAGTACTTC. This translates into CASSQEGGGQDEQYF.

The rearrangement uses TRBV4-2 and TRBJ2-5, with TRBD2 matching 11 bases. CDR1 is LGHNA, CDR2 YNFKEQ, per germline. There are 17 residues in the CDR3. The V gene end was trimmed by 3 bases and the J gene end by 4 bases; junction bases not matched to a gene: 10. The CDR3 loop is CASSQTGLAAQGETQYF. Written as DNA, the CDR3 is TGTGCCAGCAGCCAGACGGGACTAGCGGCCCAGGGAGAGACCCAGTACTTC.

In this sample, this clonotype turned up a few times. The chain joins TRBV29-1 to TRBJ2-1; 9 bases agree with TRBD1. This CDR3 is 12 amino acids long. The junction had 8 bases not matched to a gene; V was cut back by 7 bases and J by 10 bases. Germline-derived CDR1 and CDR2 are SQVTM and ANQGSEA. CDR3 protein: CSDGTGNKEQFF. The CDR3 DNA is TGCAGCGACGGGACAGGGAATAAGGAGCAGTTCTTC.

This clonotype was counted between two and nine times. The chain combines TRBV28 with TRBJ2-5, with D possibly TRBD2 on 7 matching bases. The CDR3 covers 15 residues. Germline lookup yields CDR1 MDHEN and CDR2 SYDVKM. V was cut by 6 bases and J by 2 bases, with 16 bases left in between. The CDR3 bases are TGTGCCAGCAGATGGGGGGGGGACATACAAGAGACCCAGTACTTC. Residues: CASRWGGDIQETQYF.

The chain recombines TRBV4-1 with TRBJ2-3; TRBD1 agrees at 10 bases. The CDR3 sequence is 16 residues long. With 3 bases clipped from V and 5 bases from J, the junction kept 8 bases outside the gene matches. Germline V gene sequence: CDR1 MGHRA, CDR2 YSYEKL. CDR3 residues: CASSQGGTGAGDTQYF. CDR3 nucleotide sequence: TGCGCCAGCAGCCAGGGGGGGACAGGGGCGGGAGATACGCAGTATTTT.

This clonotype was counted a few times. The chain carries TRBV10-2 and TRBJ2-5; the match to TRBD1 covers 8 bases. The end of the DNA fits TRBJ2-7 better, so the J call may be wrong. Per germline, CDR1 WSHSY and CDR2 SAAADI. The CDR3 sequence is 15 residues long. CDR3 region: CASSDGAGGLYEQYF. The CDR3 DNA reads TGCGCCAGCAGTGATGGGGCAGGGGGCCTCTACGAGCAGTACTTC.

The chain employs TRBV6-5 and TRBJ1-5; perhaps TRBD1 as D (5 bases). The CDR3 covers 12 residues. Germline assignment: CDR1 MNHEY and CDR2 SVGAGI. Trimming left V 6 bases short and J 7 bases short, with 10 bases between. CDR3 bases: TGTGCCAGCAGCCTAACAGGCCAGCCCCAGCATTTT. Its protein product is CASSLTGQPQHF.

This clonotype was seen repeatedly, ten times or more. The J gene is TRBJ2-1, the V gene TRBV28, with 7 bases matching TRBD2. V trimming: 5 bases; J trimming: 0 bases; junction bases outside the gene matches: 7. The CDR3 is made up of 16 amino acids. Germline loops: CDR1 MDHEN, CDR2 SYDVKM. CDR3 in amino acids: CASSGWAGVSYNEQFF. The DNA for the CDR3 is TGTGCCAGCAGTGGATGGGCGGGAGTCTCCTACAATGAGCAGTTCTTC.